The rows below give T cell receptor beta chains drawn from one sample of a study of PD-L1 blockade in urothelial cancer. The assay was immunoSEQ multiplex PCR, and TCRdb's table has in-frame clones only and misses some. The table has 38,000 or so clones, roughly 81% seen once. The material was PBMCs, obtained around atezolizumab (anti-PD-L1) treatment. All receptors derive from a man in his sixties or seventies with urothelial cancer. CDR3s include the opening cysteine and the closing phenylalanine or tryptophan. The order of the fields is clone size, D gene, J gene, V gene, CDR3 protein, CDR3 DNA. The D gene is left open where the match is weak. The listing skips clone size in some rows; elsewhere it reads once, few, many or a size class.

clone size: -; D gene: TRBD1; J gene: TRBJ2-7; V gene: TRBV28; CDR3 protein: CASSLKSGQSSYEQYF; CDR3 DNA: TGTGCCAGCAGTTTAAAGTCGGGACAGAGTTCCTACGAGCAGTACTTC
clone size: -; D gene: -; J gene: TRBJ2-1; V gene: TRBV6-6; CDR3 protein: CASSTPRDEQFF; CDR3 DNA: TGTGCCAGCAGTACTCCCAGGGATGAGCAGTTCTTC
clone size: -; D gene: -; J gene: TRBJ2-1; V gene: TRBV5-1; CDR3 protein: CASSLTYNNEQFF; CDR3 DNA: TGCGCCAGCAGCCTGACTTACAACAATGAGCAGTTCTTC
clone size: few; D gene: -; J gene: TRBJ1-3; V gene: TRBV27; CDR3 protein: CASSEIGDSGNTIYF; CDR3 DNA: TGTGCCAGCAGCGAAATCGGGGACTCTGGAAACACCATATATTTT
clone size: -; D gene: -; J gene: TRBJ2-5; V gene: TRBV6-5; CDR3 protein: CASSYRGRETQYF; CDR3 DNA: TGTGCCAGCAGTTACCGCGGGCGAGAGACCCAGTACTTC
clone size: once; D gene: -; J gene: TRBJ1-1; V gene: TRBV2; CDR3 protein: CASSEAGGRAGAEAFF; CDR3 DNA: TGTGCCAGCAGTGAAGCAGGTGGCAGGGCAGGCGCTGAAGCTTTCTTT
clone size: -; D gene: -; J gene: TRBJ2-1; V gene: TRBV13; CDR3 protein: CASSLEGDEQFF; CDR3 DNA: TGTGCCAGCAGCTTAGAGGGGGATGAGCAGTTCTTC
clone size: -; D gene: TRBD1; J gene: TRBJ1-1; V gene: TRBV2; CDR3 protein: CASSIQPGQGIAEAFF; CDR3 DNA: TGTGCCAGCAGCATACAACCGGGACAGGGAATCGCTGAAGCTTTCTTT
clone size: -; D gene: TRBD2; J gene: TRBJ2-7; V gene: TRBV5-6; CDR3 protein: CASSSLAGGPYEQYF; CDR3 DNA: TGTGCCAGCAGCTCTCTAGCGGGAGGGCCCTACGAGCAGTACTTC
clone size: -; D gene: -; J gene: TRBJ2-5; V gene: TRBV2; CDR3 protein: CASSLQETQYF; CDR3 DNA: TGTGCCAGCAGTCTCCAAGAGACCCAGTACTTC
clone size: -; D gene: -; J gene: TRBJ2-2; V gene: TRBV9; CDR3 protein: CASSVGAGYTGELFF; CDR3 DNA: TGTGCCAGCAGCGTAGGGGCAGGGTACACCGGGGAGCTGTTTTTT
clone size: -; D gene: -; J gene: TRBJ2-6; V gene: TRBV30; CDR3 protein: CAWSVRREPGANVLTF; CDR3 DNA: TGTGCCTGGAGTGTACGTCGGGAACCTGGGGCCAACGTCCTGACTTTC
clone size: -; D gene: TRBD1; J gene: TRBJ1-1; V gene: TRBV11-2; CDR3 protein: CASSLGGTAEAFF; CDR3 DNA: TGTGCCAGCAGCTTAGGGGGGACAGCTGAAGCTTTCTTT
clone size: -; D gene: -; J gene: TRBJ1-4; V gene: TRBV28; CDR3 protein: CASSSTGEPNEKLFF; CDR3 DNA: TGTGCCAGCAGTTCAACGGGGGAACCTAATGAAAAACTGTTTTTT
clone size: -; D gene: TRBD1; J gene: TRBJ2-7; V gene: TRBV9; CDR3 protein: CASSVEGTGDEQYF; CDR3 DNA: TGTGCCAGCAGCGTAGAAGGGACAGGGGACGAGCAGTACTTC
clone size: few; D gene: -; J gene: TRBJ1-1; V gene: TRBV5-1; CDR3 protein: CASSLRQMTEAFF; CDR3 DNA: TGCGCCAGCAGCTTGCGACAGATGACTGAAGCTTTCTTT
clone size: -; D gene: TRBD2; J gene: TRBJ2-7; V gene: TRBV7-9; CDR3 protein: CASSLDGGRIYEQYF; CDR3 DNA: TGTGCCAGCAGCTTGGACGGCGGGAGGATTTACGAGCAGTACTTC
clone size: medium-sized; D gene: TRBD1; J gene: TRBJ1-5; V gene: TRBV19; CDR3 protein: CASSKGTGDSNQPQHF; CDR3 DNA: TGTGCCAGTAGTAAGGGGACAGGGGATAGCAATCAGCCCCAGCATTTT
clone size: -; D gene: -; J gene: TRBJ1-1; V gene: TRBV5-5; CDR3 protein: CASSLEGMNTEAFF; CDR3 DNA: TGTGCCAGCAGCTTGGAGGGGATGAACACTGAAGCTTTCTTT
clone size: few; D gene: TRBD2; J gene: TRBJ2-1; V gene: TRBV2; CDR3 protein: CASGRAGARDEQFF; CDR3 DNA: TGTGCCAGCGGACGAGCGGGAGCCAGGGATGAGCAGTTCTTC
clone size: -; D gene: -; J gene: TRBJ1-5; V gene: TRBV11-2; CDR3 protein: CASSLSGGWQPQHF; CDR3 DNA: TGTGCCAGCAGCTTATCGGGGGGCTGGCAGCCCCAGCATTTT
clone size: -; D gene: TRBD2; J gene: TRBJ2-5; V gene: TRBV4-1; CDR3 protein: CASSRQTGEGRETQYF; CDR3 DNA: TGCGCCAGCAGCCGTCAAACGGGGGAGGGCCGGGAGACCCAGTACTTC
clone size: -; D gene: -; J gene: TRBJ2-7; V gene: TRBV19; CDR3 protein: CASSFGMPYEQYF; CDR3 DNA: TGTGCCAGTAGTTTCGGGATGCCCTACGAGCAGTACTTC